This is a list of T cell receptor beta chains from one sample in a study of blood T cell repertoires in COVID-19. This table comes from immunoSEQ multiplex PCR, and its TCRdb copy is limited to in-frame clones, with some not included. The profile shows roughly 100,000 clones, around 76% of them singletons. Sequenced sample: peripheral blood. The receptors shown here come from a woman in her seventies with acute or convalescent COVID-19. CDR3s include the opening cysteine and the closing phenylalanine or tryptophan. The D gene is left open where the match is weak. A row's size may be missing; if present it is once, few, many or a size class.

v_gene: TRBV19; abundance: .; j_gene: TRBJ2-2; d_gene: TRBD2; CDR3aa: CASSMVAGGPGELFF; CDR3nt: TGTGCCAGTAGTATGGTAGCGGGGGGGCCCGGGGAGCTGTTTTTT
v_gene: TRBV7-2; abundance: .; j_gene: TRBJ1-1; d_gene: .; CDR3aa: CASSLPKTGTEAFF; CDR3nt: TGTGCCAGCAGCCTACCTAAGACAGGCACTGAAGCTTTCTTT
v_gene: TRBV7-9; abundance: .; j_gene: TRBJ2-7; d_gene: .; CDR3aa: CASSPLGAYEQYF; CDR3nt: TGTGCCAGCAGCCCCTTGGGAGCCTACGAGCAGTACTTC
v_gene: TRBV27; abundance: .; j_gene: TRBJ1-5; d_gene: .; CDR3aa: CASSLGLSLGAQHF; CDR3nt: TGTGCCAGCAGTTTAGGATTGTCGTTAGGGGCCCAGCATTTT
v_gene: TRBV6-5; abundance: .; j_gene: TRBJ2-1; d_gene: .; CDR3aa: CASSSGAGRDEQFF; CDR3nt: TGTGCCAGCAGTTCAGGGGCAGGGAGGGATGAGCAGTTCTTC
v_gene: TRBV2; abundance: .; j_gene: TRBJ2-3; d_gene: .; CDR3aa: CASRGASYTDTQYF; CDR3nt: TGTGCCAGCAGGGGGGCTTCCTACACAGATACGCAGTATTTT
v_gene: TRBV5-4; abundance: .; j_gene: TRBJ2-6; d_gene: TRBD1; CDR3aa: CASSSRTGGAAGANVLTF; CDR3nt: TGTGCCAGCAGCTCCCGGACAGGGGGCGCGGCTGGGGCCAACGTCCTGACTTTC
v_gene: TRBV24-1; abundance: .; j_gene: TRBJ2-1; d_gene: TRBD2; CDR3aa: CATSDRLAGRDEQFF; CDR3nt: TGTGCCACCAGTGACCGACTAGCGGGGCGCGATGAGCAGTTCTTC
v_gene: TRBV25-1; abundance: few; j_gene: TRBJ2-7; d_gene: .; CDR3aa: CASSEYKSREQYF; CDR3nt: TGTGCCAGCAGTGAATATAAGTCGCGCGAGCAGTACTTC
v_gene: TRBV5-8; abundance: once; j_gene: TRBJ2-1; d_gene: .; CDR3aa: CASSSLGRGEQFF; CDR3nt: TGTGCCAGCAGCTCTTTGGGAAGGGGTGAGCAGTTCTTC
v_gene: TRBV18; abundance: few; j_gene: TRBJ1-1; d_gene: TRBD1; CDR3aa: CASSFQGADTEAFF; CDR3nt: TGTGCCAGCTCGTTTCAGGGGGCCGACACTGAAGCTTTCTTT
v_gene: TRBV6-2/TRBV6-3; abundance: .; j_gene: TRBJ1-1; d_gene: .; CDR3aa: CASSYAGAEAFF; CDR3nt: TGTGCCAGCAGTTATGCGGGAGCTGAAGCTTTCTTT
v_gene: TRBV10-1; abundance: .; j_gene: TRBJ2-2; d_gene: .; CDR3aa: CASSTWDFNTGELFF; CDR3nt: TGCGCCAGCAGCACCTGGGACTTCAACACCGGGGAGCTGTTTTTT
v_gene: TRBV29-1; abundance: .; j_gene: TRBJ1-2; d_gene: .; CDR3aa: CSVDRDYGYTF; CDR3nt: TGCAGCGTTGACAGGGACTATGGCTACACCTTC
v_gene: TRBV10-3; abundance: .; j_gene: TRBJ1-4; d_gene: .; CDR3aa: CATQRPGSNEKLFF; CDR3nt: TGTGCCACCCAACGACCGGGATCTAATGAAAAACTGTTTTTT
v_gene: TRBV6-4; abundance: .; j_gene: TRBJ2-1; d_gene: .; CDR3aa: CASSEELGGEQFF; CDR3nt: TGTGCCAGCAGCGAGGAGTTAGGCGGTGAGCAGTTCTTC
v_gene: TRBV18; abundance: few; j_gene: TRBJ2-1; d_gene: TRBD2; CDR3aa: CASSPPGLAGGWGEQFF; CDR3nt: TGTGCCAGCTCACCACCGGGTCTAGCGGGGGGCTGGGGTGAGCAGTTCTTC
v_gene: TRBV7-6; abundance: once; j_gene: TRBJ1-1; d_gene: .; CDR3aa: CASSSPQGANTEAFF; CDR3nt: TGTGCCAGCAGCTCCCCGCAAGGGGCGAACACTGAAGCTTTCTTT
v_gene: TRBV3-1/TRBV3-2; abundance: .; j_gene: TRBJ2-1; d_gene: TRBD1; CDR3aa: CASSQADRGSYNEQFF; CDR3nt: TGTGCCAGCAGCCAGGCCGACAGGGGCTCCTACAATGAGCAGTTCTTC
v_gene: TRBV6-5; abundance: .; j_gene: TRBJ2-7; d_gene: TRBD1; CDR3aa: CASTKGQSSYEQYF; CDR3nt: TGTGCCAGCACCAAGGGACAGAGCTCCTACGAGCAGTACTTC
v_gene: TRBV9; abundance: .; j_gene: TRBJ1-2; d_gene: TRBD1; CDR3aa: CASSVSPGQVSGYTF; CDR3nt: TGTGCCAGCAGCGTCTCTCCGGGACAGGTTAGCGGCTACACCTTC
v_gene: TRBV4-3; abundance: .; j_gene: TRBJ2-1; d_gene: TRBD2; CDR3aa: CASSPTSGEADEQFF; CDR3nt: TGCGCCAGCAGCCCTACTAGCGGGGAGGCCGATGAGCAGTTCTTC
v_gene: TRBV6-5; abundance: .; j_gene: TRBJ1-3; d_gene: TRBD1; CDR3aa: CASSSGTGRNTIYF; CDR3nt: TGTGCCAGCAGTTCCGGGACAGGGAGAAACACCATATATTTT
v_gene: TRBV29-1; abundance: .; j_gene: TRBJ2-2; d_gene: TRBD1; CDR3aa: CSAQDRVESGELFF; CDR3nt: TGCAGCGCCCAAGACAGGGTAGAATCCGGGGAGCTGTTTTTT
v_gene: TRBV6-5; abundance: .; j_gene: TRBJ1-1; d_gene: .; CDR3aa: CASSIGETEAFF; CDR3nt: TGTGCCAGCAGTATCGGGGAGACTGAAGCTTTCTTT
v_gene: TRBV3-1/TRBV3-2; abundance: .; j_gene: TRBJ1-3; d_gene: .; CDR3aa: CASSSKATGTSGNTIYF; CDR3nt: TGTGCCAGCAGCTCAAAAGCTACCGGTACCTCTGGAAACACCATATATTTT
v_gene: TRBV5-1; abundance: .; j_gene: TRBJ2-1; d_gene: .; CDR3aa: CASSLGGGPSSYNEQFF; CDR3nt: TGCGCCAGCAGCTTGGGCGGGGGCCCTAGCTCCTACAATGAGCAGTTCTTC
v_gene: TRBV9; abundance: .; j_gene: TRBJ1-3; d_gene: .; CDR3aa: CASSDSLGDGGRSGNTIYF; CDR3nt: TGTGCCAGCAGCGACTCATTAGGCGATGGTGGGAGATCTGGAAACACCATATATTTT
v_gene: TRBV28; abundance: .; j_gene: TRBJ2-4; d_gene: TRBD1; CDR3aa: CASSLDPGQPKEYF; CDR3nt: TGTGCCAGCAGCTTAGACCCGGGACAGCCCAAGGAGTACTTC
v_gene: TRBV18; abundance: .; j_gene: TRBJ1-4; d_gene: .; CDR3aa: CASSPTSEKLFF; CDR3nt: TGTGCCAGCTCACCGACAAGTGAAAAACTGTTTTTT